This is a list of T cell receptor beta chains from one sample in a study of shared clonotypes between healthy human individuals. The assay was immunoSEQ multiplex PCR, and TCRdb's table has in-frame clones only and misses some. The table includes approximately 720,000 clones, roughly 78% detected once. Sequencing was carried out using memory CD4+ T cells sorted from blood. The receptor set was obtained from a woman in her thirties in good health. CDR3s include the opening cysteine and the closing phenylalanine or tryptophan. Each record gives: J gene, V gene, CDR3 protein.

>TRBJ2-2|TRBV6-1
CASRAGTQIAGELFF
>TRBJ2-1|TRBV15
CATSRVDRDVHNEQFF
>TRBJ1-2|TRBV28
CASTPGGVFYGYTF
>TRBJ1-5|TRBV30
CAWSGVYNQPQHF
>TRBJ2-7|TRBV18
CASSGQDVYEQYF
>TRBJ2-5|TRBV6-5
CASKSPDRRQETQYF
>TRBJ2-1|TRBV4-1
CASSQDPGLLYNEQFF
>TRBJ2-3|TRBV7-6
CASSPPTTSGRARDTQYF
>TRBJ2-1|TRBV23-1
CASSHLGQINNEQFF
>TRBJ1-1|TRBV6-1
CASRGSRGGWTEAFF
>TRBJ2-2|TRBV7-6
CASSRGVGSGTGELFF